This record looks at one TCR beta chain sequence and its context. These data come from a study of blood T cell repertoires in COVID-19. Study overall: Whether acute or convalescent, the COVID-19 samples came from the United States, Italy and Spain. PBMCs, B-cell-depleted T cells, or T cells provided the cDNA or gDNA that made up the material.

Sequencing was performed with immunoSEQ multiplex PCR; in TCRdb, only in-frame clones are kept and a portion is missing. In the table there are 100,000 to 130,000 clones, about 89% of which are singletons. V trimming: 6 bases; J trimming: 1 base; junction bases outside the gene matches: 4. The germline V gene has CDR1 SNHLY and CDR2 FYNNEI. The length of the CDR3 is 15 residues. This sequence was found in a woman in her twenties or thirties with acute or convalescent COVID-19. The gene calls are TRBV2 and TRBJ2-1; TRBD2 matches at 9 bases. Sequenced: peripheral blood. The CDR3 DNA reads as TGTGCCAGCAGCACGGGACTAGCATCCTACAATGAGCAGTTCTTC. It specifies CASSTGLASYNEQFF.